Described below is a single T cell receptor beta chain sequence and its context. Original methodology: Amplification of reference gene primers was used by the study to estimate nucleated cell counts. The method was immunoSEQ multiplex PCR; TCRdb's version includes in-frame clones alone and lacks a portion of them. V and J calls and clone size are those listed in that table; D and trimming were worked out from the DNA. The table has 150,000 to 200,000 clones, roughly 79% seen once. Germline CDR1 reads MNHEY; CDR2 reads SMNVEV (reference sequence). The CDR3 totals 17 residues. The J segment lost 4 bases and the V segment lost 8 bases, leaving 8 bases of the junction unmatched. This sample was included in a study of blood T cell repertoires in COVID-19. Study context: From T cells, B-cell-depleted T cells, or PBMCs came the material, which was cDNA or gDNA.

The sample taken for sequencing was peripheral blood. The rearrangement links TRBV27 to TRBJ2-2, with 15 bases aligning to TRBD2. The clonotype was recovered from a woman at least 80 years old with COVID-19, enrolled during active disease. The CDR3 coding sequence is TGTGCCAGCCGAGGACTAGCGGGAGGGCCGGGCACCGGGGAGCTGTTTTTT. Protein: CASRGLAGGPGTGELFF.